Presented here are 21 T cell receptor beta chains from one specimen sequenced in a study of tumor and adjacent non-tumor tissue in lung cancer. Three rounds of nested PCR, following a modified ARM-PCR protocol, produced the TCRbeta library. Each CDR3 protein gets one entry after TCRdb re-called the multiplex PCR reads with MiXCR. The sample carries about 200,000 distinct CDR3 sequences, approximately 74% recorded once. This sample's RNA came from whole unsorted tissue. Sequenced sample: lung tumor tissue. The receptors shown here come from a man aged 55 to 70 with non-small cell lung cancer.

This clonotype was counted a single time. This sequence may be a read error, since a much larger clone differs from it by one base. CDR3 DNA sequence: TGTGCCAGCAGCCAAGAAGGACACACCCCTTGGGCCAACGTCCTGACTTTC. Translation gives CASSQEGHTPWANVLTF. The chain couples TRBV4-2 to TRBJ2-6; tentatively, D is TRBD1 (5 bases). Per germline, CDR1 LGHNA and CDR2 YNFKEQ. This CDR3 has 17 amino acids. V was cut by 0 bases and J by 5 bases, with 14 bases left in between.

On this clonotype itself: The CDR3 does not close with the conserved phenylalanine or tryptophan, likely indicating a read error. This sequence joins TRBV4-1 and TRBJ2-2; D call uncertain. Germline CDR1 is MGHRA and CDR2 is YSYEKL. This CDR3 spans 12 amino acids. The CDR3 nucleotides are TGCGCCAGTAGCCGTGGAACCGGGGAGCTGTTTATT. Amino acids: CASSRGTGELFI.

The CDR3: CASSLIGPTPTTQFF. CDR3 in DNA: TGTGCCAGCAGCTTAATTGGCCCAACCCCCACGACCCAGTTCTTC. The V call is TRBV7-8, the J call TRBJ2-1; D remains unclear. Germline assignment: CDR1 SGHVS and CDR2 FQNEAQ. Trimming took 2 bases from V and 13 from J, leaving 21 bases between them. This CDR3 spans 15 amino acids. Variable domain in full (rest from reference TRBV7-8 and TRBJ2-1): GAGVSQSPRYKVAKRGQDVALRCDPISGHVSLFWYQQALGQGPEFLTYFQNEAQLDKSGLPSDRFFAERPEGSVSTLKIQRTQQEDSAVYLCASSLIGPTPTTQFFGPGTRLTVL.

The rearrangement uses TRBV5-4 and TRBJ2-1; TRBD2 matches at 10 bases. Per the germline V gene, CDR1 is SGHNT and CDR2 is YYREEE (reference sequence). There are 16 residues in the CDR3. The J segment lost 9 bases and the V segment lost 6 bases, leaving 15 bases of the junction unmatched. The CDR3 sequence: CASTRLGLAVRGEQFF. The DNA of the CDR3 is TGTGCCAGCACCCGACTCGGACTAGCGGTGCGAGGTGAGCAGTTCTTC.

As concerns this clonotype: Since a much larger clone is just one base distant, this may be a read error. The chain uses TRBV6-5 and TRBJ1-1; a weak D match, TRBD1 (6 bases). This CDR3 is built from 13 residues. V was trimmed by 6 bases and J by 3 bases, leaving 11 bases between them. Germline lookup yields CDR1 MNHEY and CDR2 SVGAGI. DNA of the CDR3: TGTGCCAGCAGGTGGGACAAGGACACTGAAGCTTTCTTT. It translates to CASRWDKDTEAFF.

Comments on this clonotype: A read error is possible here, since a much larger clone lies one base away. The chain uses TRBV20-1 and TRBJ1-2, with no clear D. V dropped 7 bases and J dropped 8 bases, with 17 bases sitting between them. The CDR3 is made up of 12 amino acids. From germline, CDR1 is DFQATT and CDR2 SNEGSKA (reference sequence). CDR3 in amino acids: CSVSGRSEGYTF. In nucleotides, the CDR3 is TGCAGTGTTAGCGGCCGGAGCGAGGGCTACACCTTC.

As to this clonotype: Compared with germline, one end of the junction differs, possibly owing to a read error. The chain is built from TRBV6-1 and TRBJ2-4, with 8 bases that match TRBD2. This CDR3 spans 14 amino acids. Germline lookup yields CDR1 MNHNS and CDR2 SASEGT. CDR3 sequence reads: CVSSPGGAERIQYF. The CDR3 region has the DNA TGTGTCAGCAGTCCCGGGGGGGCCGAAAGGATTCAGTACTTC.

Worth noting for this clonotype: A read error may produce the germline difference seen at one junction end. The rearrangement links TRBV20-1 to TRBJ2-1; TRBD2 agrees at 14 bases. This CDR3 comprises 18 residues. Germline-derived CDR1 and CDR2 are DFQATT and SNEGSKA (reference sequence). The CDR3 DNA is TGCAGTGCTAGAGGGACTAGCGGGGGGATTCCTATCTACAATGAGAAGTTCTTC. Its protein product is CSARGTSGGIPIYNEKFF.

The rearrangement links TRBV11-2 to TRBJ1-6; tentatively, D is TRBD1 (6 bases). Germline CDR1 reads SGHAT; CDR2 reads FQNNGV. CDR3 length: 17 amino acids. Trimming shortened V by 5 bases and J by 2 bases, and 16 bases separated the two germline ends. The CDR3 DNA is TGTGCCAGCAGCCCAGTAGTACAGGGTCCCTATAATTCACCCCTCCACTTT. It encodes CASSPVVQGPYNSPLHF. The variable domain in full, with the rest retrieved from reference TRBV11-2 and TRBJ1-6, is EAGVAQSPRYKIIEKRQSVAFWCNPISGHATLYWYQQILGQGPKLLIQFQNNGVVDDSQLPKDRFSAERLKGVDSTLKIQPAKLEDSAVYLCASSPVVQGPYNSPLHFGNGTRLTVT.

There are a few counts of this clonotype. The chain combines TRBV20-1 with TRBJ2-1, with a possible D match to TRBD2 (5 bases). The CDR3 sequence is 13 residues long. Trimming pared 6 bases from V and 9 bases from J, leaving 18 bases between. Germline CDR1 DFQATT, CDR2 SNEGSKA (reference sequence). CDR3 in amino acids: CSAPRGENAEQFF. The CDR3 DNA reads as TGCAGTGCCCCCCGGGGTGAGAATGCTGAGCAGTTCTTC.

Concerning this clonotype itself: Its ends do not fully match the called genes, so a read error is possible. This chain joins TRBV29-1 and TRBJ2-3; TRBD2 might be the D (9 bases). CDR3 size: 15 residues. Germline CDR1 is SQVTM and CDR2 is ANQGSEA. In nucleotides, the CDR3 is TGCAGCGTTGAGGGACTAGCAGGGGGCACAGATACGCAGAATTTT. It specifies CSVEGLAGGTDTQNF.

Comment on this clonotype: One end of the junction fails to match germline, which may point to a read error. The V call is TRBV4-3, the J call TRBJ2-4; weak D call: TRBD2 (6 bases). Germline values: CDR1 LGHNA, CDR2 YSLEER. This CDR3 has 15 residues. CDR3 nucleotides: TGCACCAGCAGCCAGGATCGGGCGGGGAAGGCTATTCAGTACTTC. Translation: CTSSQDRAGKAIQYF.

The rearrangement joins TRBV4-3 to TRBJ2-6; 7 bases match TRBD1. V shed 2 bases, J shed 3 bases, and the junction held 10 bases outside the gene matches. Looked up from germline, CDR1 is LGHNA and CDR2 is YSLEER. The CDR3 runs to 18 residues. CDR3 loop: CASSQWALRDSGANVLTF. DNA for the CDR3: TGCGCCAGCAGCCAATGGGCCCTCAGGGACAGTGGGGCCAACGTCCTGACTTTC.

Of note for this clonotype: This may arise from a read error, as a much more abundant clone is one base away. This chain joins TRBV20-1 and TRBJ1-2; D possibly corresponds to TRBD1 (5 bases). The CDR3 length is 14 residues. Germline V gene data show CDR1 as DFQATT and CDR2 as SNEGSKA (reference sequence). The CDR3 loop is CSARMGETLYSYTF. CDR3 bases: TGCAGTGCTAGAATGGGGGAGACACTCTATAGCTACACCTTC.

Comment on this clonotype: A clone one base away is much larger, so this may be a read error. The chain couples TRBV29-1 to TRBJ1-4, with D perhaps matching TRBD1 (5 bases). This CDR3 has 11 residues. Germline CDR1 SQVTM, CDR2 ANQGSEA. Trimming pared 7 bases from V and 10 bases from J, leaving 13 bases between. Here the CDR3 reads CSAVTAGKLFF. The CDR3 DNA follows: TGCAGCGCCGTGACAGCGGGAAAACTGTTTTTT.

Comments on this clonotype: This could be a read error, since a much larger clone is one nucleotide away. The CDR3: CSVDRGTDTQFF. CDR3 coding DNA: TGCAGCGTTGACAGGGGCACAGATACGCAGTTTTTT. The rearrangement joins TRBV29-1 to TRBJ2-3, with a weak D call TRBD1 (6 bases). The CDR3 totals 12 residues. CDR1 SQVTM and CDR2 ANQGSEA come from the germline V gene.

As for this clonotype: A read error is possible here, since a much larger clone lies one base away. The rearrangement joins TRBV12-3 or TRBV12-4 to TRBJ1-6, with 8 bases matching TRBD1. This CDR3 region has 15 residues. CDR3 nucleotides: TGTGCCAGGAGTTTTTCAGGGGGCCATAATTCACCCCTCCACTTT. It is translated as CARSFSGGHNSPLHF.

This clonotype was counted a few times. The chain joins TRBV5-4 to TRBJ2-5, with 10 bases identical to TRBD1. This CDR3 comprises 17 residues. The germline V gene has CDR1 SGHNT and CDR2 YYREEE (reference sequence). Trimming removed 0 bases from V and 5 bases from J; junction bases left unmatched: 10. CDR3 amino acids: CASSLGPTGGFGETQYF. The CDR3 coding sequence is TGTGCCAGCAGCTTGGGGCCGACAGGGGGCTTCGGGGAGACCCAGTACTTC.

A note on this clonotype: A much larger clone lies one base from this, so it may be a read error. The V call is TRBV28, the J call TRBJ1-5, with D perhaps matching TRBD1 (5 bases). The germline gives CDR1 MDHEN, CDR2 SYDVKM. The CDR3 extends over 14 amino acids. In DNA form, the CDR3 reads TGTGCCAACAGTTTGGGGACCCCCAATCGGCCCCAGCATTTT. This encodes CANSLGTPNRPQHF.

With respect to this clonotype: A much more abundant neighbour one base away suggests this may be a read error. The CDR3, as DNA: TGCTCCAGCAGTGAGGCTCCTCGACAGGGCGCCGAGCAGTACTTC. Translated, it gives CSSSEAPRQGAEQYF. The V gene is TRBV10-2, the J gene TRBJ2-7, with 7 bases matching TRBD1. Germline V gene lookup returns CDR1 WSHSY and CDR2 SAAADI. The CDR3 is made up of 15 amino acids.

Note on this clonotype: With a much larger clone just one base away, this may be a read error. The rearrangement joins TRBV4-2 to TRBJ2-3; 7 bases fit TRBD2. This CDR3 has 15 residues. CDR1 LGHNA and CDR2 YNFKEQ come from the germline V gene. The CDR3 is CASSQQAGRADAQYF. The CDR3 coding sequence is TGTGCCAGCAGCCAACAAGCGGGAAGGGCAGATGCGCAGTATTTT.